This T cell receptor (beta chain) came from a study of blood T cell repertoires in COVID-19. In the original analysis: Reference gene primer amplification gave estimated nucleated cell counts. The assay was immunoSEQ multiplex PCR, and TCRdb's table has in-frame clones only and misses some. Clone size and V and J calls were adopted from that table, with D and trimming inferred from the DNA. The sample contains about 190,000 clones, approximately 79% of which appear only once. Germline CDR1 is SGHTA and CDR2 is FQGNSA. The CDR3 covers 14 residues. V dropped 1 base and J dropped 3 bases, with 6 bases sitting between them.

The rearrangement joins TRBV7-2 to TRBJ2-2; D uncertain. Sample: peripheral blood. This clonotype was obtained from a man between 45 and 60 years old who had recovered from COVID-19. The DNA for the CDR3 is TGTGCCAGCAGCTTAGTTACAGACACCGGGGAGCTGTTTTTT. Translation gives CASSLVTDTGELFF.